A selection of T cell receptor beta chains follows, all from one sample in a study of blood T cell repertoires in COVID-19. The method was immunoSEQ multiplex PCR; TCRdb's version includes in-frame clones alone and lacks a portion of them. In the table there are approximately 120,000 clones, 85% of which are singletons. Sequencing input: peripheral blood. Every receptor here comes from a woman aged 80 or over with acute or convalescent COVID-19. Each CDR3 is given with its conserved first and last residue. The D gene is left open where the match is weak. The size field is filled for only some rows; it gives once, few, many or a size class.

. . TRBJ2-6 TRBV19 CASSGGTASWANVLTF TGTGCCAGTAGTGGCGGGACGGCTAGCTGGGCCAACGTCCTGACTTTC
TRBD2 . TRBJ2-5 TRBV19 CASSTRTSGGKETQYF TGTGCCAGTAGTACCAGGACTAGCGGGGGGAAAGAGACCCAGTACTTC
TRBD1 . TRBJ2-2 TRBV5-1 CASSLQGGANTGELFF TGCGCCAGCAGCTTGCAAGGGGGCGCGAACACCGGGGAGCTGTTTTTT
. . TRBJ2-1 TRBV18 CASSPRVASEQFF TGTGCCAGCTCACCCCGGGTGGCCTCGGAGCAGTTCTTC
TRBD1 . TRBJ1-1 TRBV7-9 CASSLPGTGYTEAFF TGTGCCAGCAGCTTACCGGGGACAGGCTACACTGAAGCTTTCTTT
. . TRBJ1-3 TRBV12-3/TRBV12-4 CASSFFPRDTIYF TGTGCCAGCAGTTTTTTTCCTCGGGACACCATATATTTT
. . TRBJ2-7 TRBV6-6 CASIGTYLGSYEQYF TGTGCCAGCATTGGGACTTATTTGGGCTCCTACGAGCAGTACTTC
. . TRBJ1-6 TRBV5-1 CASSLYVGGYNSPLHF TGCGCCAGCAGCTTGTACGTCGGGGGCTATAATTCACCCCTCCACTTT
TRBD1 . TRBJ2-4 TRBV11-2 CASSGRDRVVNIQYF TGTGCCAGCAGCGGTCGGGACAGGGTTGTAAACATTCAGTACTTC
TRBD2 . TRBJ2-2 TRBV27 CASSYNRLAVNTGELFF TGTGCCAGCAGTTACAACCGACTAGCGGTGAACACCGGGGAGCTGTTTTTT
. few TRBJ2-1 TRBV12-1 CASSFGDRVCNEQFF TGTGCCAGCAGCTTTGGGGACAGGGTCTGCAATGAGCAGTTCTTC
. . TRBJ1-5 TRBV28 CASSFRGNGNQPQHF TGTGCCAGCAGTTTTAGAGGGAATGGCAATCAGCCCCAGCATTTT
TRBD1 . TRBJ1-2 TRBV18 CASSPTIAGQAHYGYTF TGTGCCAGCTCACCAACCATAGCCGGACAGGCTCACTATGGCTACACCTTC
. . TRBJ1-6 TRBV5-6 CASSLRYSGQNNSPLHF TGTGCCAGCAGCTTGCGTTACTCAGGACAGAATAATTCACCCCTCCACTTT
. . TRBJ1-1 TRBV4-1 CASSRVQSLNTEAFF TGCGCCAGCAGCCGAGTACAGTCTTTGAACACTGAAGCTTTCTTT
TRBD1 . TRBJ2-2 TRBV2 CASSGTGAGELFF TGTGCCAGCAGCGGGACAGGGGCCGGGGAGCTGTTTTTT
TRBD2 . TRBJ2-7 TRBV19 CASSVRGGISYEQYF TGTGCCAGTAGTGTCCGCGGGGGGATCTCCTACGAGCAGTACTTC
TRBD1 . TRBJ2-3 TRBV5-6 CASSWDRVAQYF TGTGCCAGCAGCTGGGACAGGGTAGCGCAGTATTTT
TRBD1 . TRBJ2-7 TRBV6-5 CASSPKQGGSSEQYF TGTGCCAGCAGCCCAAAACAGGGGGGAAGTAGCGAGCAGTACTTC
. . TRBJ1-1 TRBV14 CASSTYAGVHTEAFF TGTGCCAGCAGCACCTACGCGGGGGTTCACACTGAAGCTTTCTTT
TRBD1 . TRBJ1-5 TRBV19 CATTRGGQGNQPQHF TGTGCCACCACCCGAGGTGGACAGGGAAATCAGCCCCAGCATTTT
. . TRBJ2-5 TRBV9 CASSAIGGQETQYF TGTGCCAGCAGCGCGATCGGGGGACAAGAGACCCAGTACTTC
TRBD1 . TRBJ1-3 TRBV5-5 CASSSHRGGNTIYF TGTGCCAGCAGCTCCCACAGGGGTGGGAACACCATATATTTT
. . TRBJ1-5 TRBV4-1 CASSQEPGAQNPQHF TGCGCCAGCAGCCAGGAGCCAGGGGCGCAGAATCCCCAGCATTTT
TRBD1 . TRBJ1-1 TRBV2 CASRDRGKEAFF TGTGCCAGCAGGGACAGGGGGAAAGAAGCTTTCTTT
TRBD2 . TRBJ2-1 TRBV10-1 CASSEVMGLHNEQFF TGCGCCAGCAGTGAGGTCATGGGACTACACAATGAGCAGTTCTTC